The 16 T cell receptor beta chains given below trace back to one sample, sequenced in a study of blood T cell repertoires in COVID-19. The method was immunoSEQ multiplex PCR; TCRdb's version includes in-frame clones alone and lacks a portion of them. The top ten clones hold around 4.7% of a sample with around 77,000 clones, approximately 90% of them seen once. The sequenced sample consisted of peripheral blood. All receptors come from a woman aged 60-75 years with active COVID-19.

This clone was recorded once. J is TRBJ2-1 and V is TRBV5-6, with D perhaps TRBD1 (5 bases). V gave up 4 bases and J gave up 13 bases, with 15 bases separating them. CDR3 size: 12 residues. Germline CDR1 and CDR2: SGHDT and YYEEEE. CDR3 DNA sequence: TGTGCCAGCAGCCGTATAGGCAGGGCACAGTTCTTC. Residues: CASSRIGRAQFF.

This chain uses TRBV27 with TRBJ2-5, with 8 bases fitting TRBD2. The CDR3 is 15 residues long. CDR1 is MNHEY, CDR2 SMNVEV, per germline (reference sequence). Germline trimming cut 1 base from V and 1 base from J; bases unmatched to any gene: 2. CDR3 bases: TGTGCCAGCAGTTTATTCGGGACTAGCCAAGAGACCCAGTACTTC. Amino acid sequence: CASSLFGTSQETQYF.

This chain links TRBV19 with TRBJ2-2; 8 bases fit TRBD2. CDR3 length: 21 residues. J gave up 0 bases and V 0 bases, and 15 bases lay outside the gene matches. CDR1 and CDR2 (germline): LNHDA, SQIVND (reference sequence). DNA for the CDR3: TGTGCCAGTAGTATAGATCGGATCGCGAGCGGGAGTCGGCCGAACACCGGGGAGCTGTTTTTT. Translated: CASSIDRIASGSRPNTGELFF.

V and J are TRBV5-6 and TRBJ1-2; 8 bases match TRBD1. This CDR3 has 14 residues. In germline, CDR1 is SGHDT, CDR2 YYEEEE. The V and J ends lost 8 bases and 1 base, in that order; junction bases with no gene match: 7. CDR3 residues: CASLTGGDNYGYTF. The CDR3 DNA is TGTGCCAGTTTAACAGGGGGAGATAACTATGGCTACACCTTC.

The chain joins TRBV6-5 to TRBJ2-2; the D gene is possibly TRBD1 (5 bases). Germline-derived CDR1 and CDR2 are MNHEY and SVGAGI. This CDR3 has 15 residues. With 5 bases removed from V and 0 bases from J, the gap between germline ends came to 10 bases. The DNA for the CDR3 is TGTGCCAGCAGTAGACAGAGCCCGAACACCGGGGAGCTGTTTTTT. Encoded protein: CASSRQSPNTGELFF.

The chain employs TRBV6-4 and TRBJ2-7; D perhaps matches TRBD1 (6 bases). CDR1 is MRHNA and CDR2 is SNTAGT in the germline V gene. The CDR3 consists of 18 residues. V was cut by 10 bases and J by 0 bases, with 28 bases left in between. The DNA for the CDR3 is TGTGCCACCCTCTCGGACAGTACCACCGTTGACTTCTCCTACGAGCAGTACTTC. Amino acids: CATLSDSTTVDFSYEQYF.

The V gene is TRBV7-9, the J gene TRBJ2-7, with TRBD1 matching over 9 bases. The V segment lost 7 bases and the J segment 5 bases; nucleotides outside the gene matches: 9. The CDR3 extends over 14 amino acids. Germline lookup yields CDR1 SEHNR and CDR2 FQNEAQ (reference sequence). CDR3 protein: CASTRTGAFDEQYF. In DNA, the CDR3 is TGTGCCAGCACTCGGACAGGGGCTTTTGACGAGCAGTACTTC.

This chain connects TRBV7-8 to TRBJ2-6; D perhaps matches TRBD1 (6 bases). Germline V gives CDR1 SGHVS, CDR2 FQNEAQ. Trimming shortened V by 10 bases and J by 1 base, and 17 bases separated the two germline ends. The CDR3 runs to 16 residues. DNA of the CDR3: TGTGCCACGACAGGTTTGGGGTGGTCTGGGGCCAACGTCCTGACTTTC. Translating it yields CATTGLGWSGANVLTF.

The CDR3 spells CASSRDARYEQYF. CDR3 sequence (DNA): TGTGCCAGCAGTCGGGATGCAAGGTACGAGCAGTACTTC. V and J are TRBV28 and TRBJ2-7; D possibly corresponds to TRBD2 (5 bases). The V gene lost 5 bases and the J gene lost 4 bases, with 12 bases spanning the gap. CDR3 length equals 13 residues. From germline, CDR1 is MDHEN and CDR2 SYDVKM.

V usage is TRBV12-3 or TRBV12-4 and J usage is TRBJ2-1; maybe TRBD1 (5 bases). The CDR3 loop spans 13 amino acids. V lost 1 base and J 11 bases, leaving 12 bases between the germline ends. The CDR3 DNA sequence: TGTGCCAGCAGTTTAGAAGGGGTTGGTCAGCAGTTCTTC. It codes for CASSLEGVGQQFF.

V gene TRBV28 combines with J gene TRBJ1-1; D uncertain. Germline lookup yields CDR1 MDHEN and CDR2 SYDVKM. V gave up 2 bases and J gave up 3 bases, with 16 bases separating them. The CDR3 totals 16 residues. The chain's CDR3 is CASSLISVRSDTEAFF. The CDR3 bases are TGTGCCAGCAGTTTAATCTCCGTCAGAAGCGACACTGAAGCTTTCTTT.

The CDR3 DNA sequence: TGCGCCAGCAGCTTGGCACAGAAGTACAATGAGCAGTTCTTC. It codes for CASSLAQKYNEQFF. This chain joins TRBV5-1 and TRBJ2-1; D not certain. The CDR3 loop spans 14 amino acids. The germline V gene encodes CDR1 SGHRS and CDR2 YFSETQ. Trimming cost V 0 bases and J 4 bases, with 8 bases left between them.

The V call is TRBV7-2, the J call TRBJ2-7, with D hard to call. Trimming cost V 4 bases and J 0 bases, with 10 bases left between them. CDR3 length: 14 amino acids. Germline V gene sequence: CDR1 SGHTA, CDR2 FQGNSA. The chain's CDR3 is CASSYDSSSYEQYF. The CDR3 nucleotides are TGTGCCAGCAGCTACGACTCGAGCTCCTACGAGCAGTACTTC.

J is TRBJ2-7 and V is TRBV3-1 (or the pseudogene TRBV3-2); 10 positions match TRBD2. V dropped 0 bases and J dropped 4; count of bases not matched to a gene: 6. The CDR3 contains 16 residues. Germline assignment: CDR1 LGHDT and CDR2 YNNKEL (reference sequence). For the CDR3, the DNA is TGTGCCAGCAGCCAAGAGCCAAGACTAGCGGGTTACGAGCAGTACTTC. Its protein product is CASSQEPRLAGYEQYF.

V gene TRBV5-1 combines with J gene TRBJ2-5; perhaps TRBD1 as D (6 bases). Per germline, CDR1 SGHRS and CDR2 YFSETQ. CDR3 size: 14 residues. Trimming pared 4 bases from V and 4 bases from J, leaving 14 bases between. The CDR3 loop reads CASSTGQLRETQYF. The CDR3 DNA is TGCGCCAGCAGCACCGGACAGTTGAGAGAGACCCAGTACTTC.

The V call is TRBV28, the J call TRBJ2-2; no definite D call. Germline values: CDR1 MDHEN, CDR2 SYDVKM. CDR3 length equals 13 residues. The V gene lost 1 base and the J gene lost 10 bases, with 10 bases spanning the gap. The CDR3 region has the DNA TGTGCCAGCAGTTTATCCCTAAGTGAGGAGCTGTTTTTT. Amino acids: CASSLSLSEELFF.